Listed here are 22 T cell receptor beta chains from one sample, sequenced in a study of human T cells and chemical hapten exposure. As for time point: patch test 3, about 24 weeks after DPC sensitization. Described treatment: therapeutic diphenylcyclopropenone sensitization with weekly scalp DPC. In TCRdb, the RACE reads were re-called with MiXCR into one record per CDR3 protein. The sample has 100,000 to 120,000 distinct CDR3 sequences, 34% seen once. The sample in question was whole blood, obtained in connection with sensitization to the hapten diphenylcyclopropenone (DPC). The receptor source for this set is a man aged 35 to 55 with alopecia areata. Some clones in this sample may be carry-over from other donors' samples.

In nucleotides, the CDR3 is TGCAGTGCTACAAACGAAGCGACAGGAGCACGCTACGAGCAGTACTTC. It codes for CSATNEATGARYEQYF. The chain is built from TRBV20-1 and TRBJ2-7; perhaps TRBD1 as D (6 bases). The CDR3 consists of 16 residues. V lost 4 bases, J lost 3 bases, and 22 bases lay in between. Per the germline V gene, CDR1 is DFQATT and CDR2 is SNEGSKA (reference sequence).

The table lists this clonotype with a count of one. CDR3 sequence: CASSIRGQSEQYF. DNA for the CDR3: TGCGCCAGCAGCATCAGGGGGCAGAGCGAGCAGTACTTC. The gene calls are TRBV5-1 and TRBJ2-7, with TRBD1 identical over 8 bases. Unmatched junction bases numbered 6, after V lost 4 bases and J lost 6 bases. Germline-derived CDR1 and CDR2 are SGHRS and YFSETQ. The CDR3 runs 13 residues.

In its sample, this clonotype was seen a few times. The chain has TRBV25-1 and TRBJ2-1, with TRBD1 identical over 9 bases. Germline-derived CDR1 and CDR2 are MGHDK and SYGVNS. The CDR3 sequence is 14 residues long. V lost 4 bases to trimming and J lost 8 bases; unmatched junction nucleotides: 6. The CDR3 loop is CASSAGQGYYEQFF. The CDR3 DNA is TGTGCCAGCAGTGCGGGACAGGGATATTATGAGCAGTTCTTC. Using reference TRBV25-1 and TRBJ2-1 for the parts outside the CDR3, the full variable domain is EADIYQTPRYLVIGTGKKITLECSQTMGHDKMYWYQQDPGMELHLIHYSYGVNSTEKGDLSSESTVSRIRTEHFPLTLESARPSHTSQYLCASSAGQGYYEQFFGPGTRLTVL.

The gene calls are TRBV28 and TRBJ1-1, with a possible D match to TRBD1 (5 bases). The germline CDR1 and CDR2 sequences are MDHEN and SYDVKM. Between the trimmed V and J ends, which lost 3 bases and 1 base, there was a span of 9 bases. The CDR3 is 14 amino acids. The CDR3 DNA sequence: TGTGCCAGCAGTTTGTCGCAGGGGAACACTGAAGCTTTCTTT. The encoded protein is CASSLSQGNTEAFF.

This clonotype was observed a few times. The chain is built from TRBV3-1 and TRBJ2-1, with TRBD2 identical over 13 bases. After removal of 6 bases from V and 5 bases from J, the junction contained 4 bases not matched to a gene. The length of the CDR3 is 15 residues. Germline lookup yields CDR1 LGHDT and CDR2 YNNKEL (reference sequence). The CDR3, as DNA: TGTGCCAGCAGGCGGACTAGCGGGAGCCACAATGAGCAGTTCTTC. Encoded protein: CASRRTSGSHNEQFF.

This chain links TRBV4-3 with TRBJ1-1, with D possibly matching TRBD1 (5 bases). This CDR3 is built from 16 residues. V was pared by 0 bases and J by 2 bases, with 13 bases between. CDR1 is LGHNA and CDR2 is YSLEER in the germline V gene. The CDR3 DNA reads as TGCGCCAGCAGCCAAGATACGGGGGGGAGTAACACTGAAGCTTTCTTT. Translation: CASSQDTGGSNTEAFF.

The chain joins TRBV6-6 to TRBJ1-5; 12 positions agree with TRBD1. V trimming: 6 bases; J trimming: 4 bases; junction bases outside the gene matches: 10. Germline assignment: CDR1 MNHNY and CDR2 SVGAGI (reference sequence). The CDR3 consists of 17 residues. The CDR3 coding sequence is TGTGCCAGCAGCCCGGGACAGGGGGCGGGGAGGAATCAGCCCCAGCATTTT. Translating it yields CASSPGQGAGRNQPQHF.

This clonotype was counted between two and nine times. The chain uses TRBV10-3 and TRBJ2-3, with D perhaps TRBD2 (5 bases). There are 16 residues in the CDR3. The V and J ends lost 4 bases and 0 bases respectively, with 14 bases between them. CDR1 is ENHRY and CDR2 is SYGVKD in the germline V gene. CDR3 in amino acids: CAISGPSRSSTDTQYF. DNA of the CDR3: TGTGCCATCAGTGGGCCTAGCAGATCTAGCACAGATACGCAGTATTTT.

Only a few counts were recorded for this clonotype. The rearrangement joins TRBV20-1 to TRBJ2-3; 7 bases are a match to TRBD2. CDR3 length equals 14 residues. The germline gives CDR1 DFQATT, CDR2 SNEGSKA (reference sequence). V gave up 1 base and J gave up 3 bases; unmatched junction bases: 4. The CDR3 loop is CSARVLRETDTQYF. In nucleotides, the CDR3 is TGCAGTGCTAGAGTGTTGCGGGAGACAGATACGCAGTATTTT.

V gene TRBV25-1 combines with J gene TRBJ2-2, with 11 nucleotides matching TRBD2. J gave up 1 base and V 0 bases, and 10 bases lay outside the gene matches. The CDR3 has 20 residues. The germline V gene encodes CDR1 MGHDK and CDR2 SYGVNS. The CDR3 here is CASSEYVASGRRMNTGELFF. DNA for the CDR3: TGTGCCAGCAGTGAATATGTGGCTAGCGGGAGGAGGATGAACACCGGGGAGCTGTTTTTT. Full variable domain (rest looked up from reference TRBV25-1 and TRBJ2-2): EADIYQTPRYLVIGTGKKITLECSQTMGHDKMYWYQQDPGMELHLIHYSYGVNSTEKGDLSSESTVSRIRTEHFPLTLESARPSHTSQYLCASSEYVASGRRMNTGELFFGEGSRLTVL.

The rearrangement links TRBV7-8 to TRBJ2-5; D remains ambiguous. V was clipped by 0 bases and J by 2 bases, with 10 bases between them. CDR3 length: 15 amino acids. Germline V gene sequence: CDR1 SGHVS, CDR2 FQNEAQ. The CDR3 coding sequence is TGTGCCAGCAGCTTAGCCTGGTCACTTCAAGAGACCCAGTACTTC. This gives the protein CASSLAWSLQETQYF.

This clonotype showed up just a few times. V usage is TRBV5-1 and J usage is TRBJ2-3; no firm D call. V gave up 4 bases and J gave up 3 bases, with 18 bases separating them. Germline lookup yields CDR1 SGHRS and CDR2 YFSETQ. This CDR3 is 16 amino acids long. CDR3 nucleotide sequence: TGCGCCAGCAGCACCACAGCTGGCGGTAGGACAGATACGCAGTATTTT. Protein sequence: CASSTTAGGRTDTQYF.

The gene calls are TRBV6-5 and TRBJ1-6, with D tentatively TRBD1 (6 bases). CDR3 length equals 14 residues. V lost 6 bases and J lost 7, with 13 bases in between. Germline V CDR1 and CDR2: MNHEY, SVGAGI. In nucleotides, the CDR3 is TGTGCCAGCAGCCACAGGGCTAAAAATTCACCCCTCCACTTT. It codes for CASSHRAKNSPLHF.

In nucleotides, the CDR3 is TGCGCCAGCAGCCATAGGTCTTTCACAGATACGCAGTATTTT. It yields the protein CASSHRSFTDTQYF. The chain combines TRBV4-1 with TRBJ2-3, with no clear D. The CDR3 consists of 14 residues. Germline V gene sequence: CDR1 MGHRA, CDR2 YSYEKL. V was cut by 3 bases and J by 2 bases, with 9 bases left in between.

This clonotype was detected a few times. The chain combines TRBV28 with TRBJ1-3; 7 nucleotides match TRBD1. Trimming took 7 bases from V and 4 from J; bases not matched to a gene: 10. Germline V gene lookup returns CDR1 MDHEN and CDR2 SYDVKM. The CDR3 runs to 15 residues. The CDR3 DNA reads as TGTGCCAGCACCAAGGGGACAGTATACGGAAACACCATATATTTT. Encoded protein: CASTKGTVYGNTIYF.

This clonotype was detected only a few times. V and J are TRBV6-5 and TRBJ1-5, with TRBD1 matching 7 bases. Germline trimming cut 5 bases from V and 2 bases from J; bases unmatched to any gene: 6. CDR3 size: 15 residues. Germline assignment: CDR1 MNHEY and CDR2 SVGAGI. The CDR3 sequence: CASSPDRVGNQPQHF. In DNA, the CDR3 is TGTGCCAGCAGTCCCGACAGGGTGGGCAATCAGCCCCAGCATTTT.

V is TRBV10-3 and J is TRBJ2-7; a possible D gene is TRBD2 (5 bases). Trimming took off 0 bases at V and 3 bases at J, with 18 bases between the two ends. From germline, CDR1 is ENHRY and CDR2 SYGVKD. The CDR3 extends over 17 amino acids. This CDR3 reads CAISESPPSGRYYEQYF. The DNA of the CDR3 is TGTGCCATCAGTGAGTCCCCCCCCAGCGGACGATACTACGAGCAGTACTTC.

The chain employs TRBV5-1 and TRBJ2-7, with 8 nucleotides matching TRBD1. Germline V gene data show CDR1 as SGHRS and CDR2 as YFSETQ. Losses at the gene ends were 0 bases for V and 0 bases for J; bases not matched to a gene: 2. The CDR3 has 15 amino acids. Written as DNA, the CDR3 is TGCGCCAGCAGCTTGGGGACAGGGAGCTCCTACGAGCAGTACTTC. Its protein product is CASSLGTGSSYEQYF.

The V and J genes are TRBV10-3 and TRBJ2-3; the D call may be TRBD1 or TRBD2 (5 bases each). Trimming shortened V by 3 bases and J by 0 bases, and 7 bases separated the two germline ends. CDR3 size: 14 residues. Germline CDR1 reads ENHRY; CDR2 reads SYGVKD. CDR3 in DNA: TGTGCCATCAGTGACGGGGACAGCACAGATACGCAGTATTTT. It translates to CAISDGDSTDTQYF.

This clonotype was counted between two and nine times. The V gene is TRBV11-2, the J gene TRBJ2-1; 11 bases agree with TRBD2. The CDR3 totals 17 residues. Germline CDR1 reads SGHAT; CDR2 reads FQNNGV. The junction had 16 bases not matched to a gene; V was cut back by 5 bases and J by 10 bases. CDR3 sequence reads: CASSPAVLAGGPGEQFF. The CDR3 nucleotides read TGTGCCAGCAGCCCAGCCGTATTAGCGGGAGGGCCAGGAGAGCAGTTCTTC.

The CDR3 DNA reads as TGCGCCAGCAGCCAGGCCGGAGGTTCAGATACGCAGTATTTT. Residues: CASSQAGGSDTQYF. The chain links TRBV4-1 to TRBJ2-3; possibly TRBD2 for D (5 bases). Between the trimmed V and J ends, which lost 3 bases and 4 bases, there was a span of 11 bases. The CDR3 is 14 residues long. Germline V CDR1 and CDR2: MGHRA, YSYEKL.

This chain joins TRBV11-1 and TRBJ2-7; 12 bases match TRBD2. The CDR3 loop spans 14 amino acids. CDR1 SGHAT and CDR2 FQDESV come from the germline V gene (reference sequence). The junction had 4 bases not matched to a gene; V was cut back by 6 bases and J by 4 bases. CDR3 sequence (DNA): TGTGCCAGCAGACAGACTAGCGGGAGATACGAGCAGTACTTC. Translating gives CASRQTSGRYEQYF.